This T cell receptor (beta chain) was captured in a study of neurological immune-mediated disorders. Overall study findings and caveats: The multiple sclerosis repertoire cluster was not associated with any clinical or MRI feature, with the authors stating that larger cohorts are needed. None of the CDR3 amino acid sequences in expanded clones turned up in more than one subject, which points to private repertoires in all groups.

The CDR3 has 14 residues. With 5 bases removed from V and 1 base from J, the gap between germline ends came to 9 bases. Germline lookup yields CDR1 SEHNR and CDR2 FQNEAQ (reference sequence). This clonotype was seen ten or more times. Its antigen is unidentified. A single run covered 15-18 subjects with over 190 million TCR-beta sequences. Via MiXCR, TCRdb re-called the 5' RACE reads, giving one row per CDR3 protein. The sample has 52,000 or so distinct CDR3 sequences, about 4.2% seen once. This rearrangement joins TRBV7-9 to TRBJ1-5; a possible D gene is TRBD1 (6 bases). The receptor's source is a woman aged 40 to 55 with multiple sclerosis. What was sequenced was CD4+ T cells from blood. The CDR3 loop is CASSRTESNQPQHF. The DNA for the CDR3 is TGTGCCAGCAGCCGGACAGAGAGCAATCAGCCCCAGCATTTT.